This T cell receptor (beta chain) derives from a study of beta chain features in type 1 diabetes. At the level of the study: Researchers looked at fewer than 110 million sorted cells across all samples. Study observations and caveats: All four CD4+ subsets from Type 1 diabetes patients carried moderately but significantly shorter TCRB CDR3s. VDJ junctions from type 1 diabetes patients carried fewer insertions and larger deletions.

Comment on this clone: What it binds is not known.

The CDR3 contains 13 residues. In germline, CDR1 is ENHRY, CDR2 SYGVKD. Trimming stripped 7 bases from V and 0 bases from J, with 7 bases between. Every donor had blood drawn once into heparin, roughly 110 mL on average. Sequencing targeted expressed TCRB transcripts, as all isolated RNA had been reverse transcribed. Repertoires were generated with immunoSEQ multiplex PCR, while TCRdb's copy carries only in-frame clones and drops some. The sample gives about 260,000 clones, about 63% of which show up once; 0.053% is in the top ten. The chain recombines TRBV10-3 with TRBJ2-1, with a weak D call TRBD2 (6 bases). What was sequenced was naive CD4+ T cells from blood. This clonotype was sampled from a man aged 25-45 years in good health. In DNA form, the CDR3 reads TGTGCCATCACGACTAGCTCCTACAATGAGCAGTTCTTC. This encodes CAITTSSYNEQFF.